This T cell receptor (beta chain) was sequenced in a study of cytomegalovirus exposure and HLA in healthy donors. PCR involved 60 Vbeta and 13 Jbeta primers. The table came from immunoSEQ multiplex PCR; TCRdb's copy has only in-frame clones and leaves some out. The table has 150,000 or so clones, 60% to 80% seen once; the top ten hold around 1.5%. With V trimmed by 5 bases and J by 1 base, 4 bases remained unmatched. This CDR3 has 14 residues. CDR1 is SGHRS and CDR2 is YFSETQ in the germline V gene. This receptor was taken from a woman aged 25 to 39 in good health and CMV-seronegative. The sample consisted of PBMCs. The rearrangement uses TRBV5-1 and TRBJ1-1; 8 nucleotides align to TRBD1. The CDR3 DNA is TGCGCCAGCAGAACCGGGACAGGGAACACTGAAGCTTTCTTT. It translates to CASRTGTGNTEAFF.